These 6 T cell receptor beta chains share one sample of origin, sequenced in a study of blood T cell repertoires in COVID-19. The assay was immunoSEQ multiplex PCR, and TCRdb's table has in-frame clones only and misses some. Here the sample spans approximately 240,000 clones, about 90% being singletons. The sequenced material came from PBMCs or T cells enriched from blood (not recorded which). Source of these receptors: a woman between 18 and 29 years old who had recovered from COVID-19.

V is TRBV9 and J is TRBJ2-3; D is possibly TRBD2 (6 bases). Germline CDR1 SGDLS, CDR2 YYNGEE. The CDR3 length is 13 residues. Trimming removed 0 bases at V and 5 bases at J, with 7 bases between. CDR3 bases: TGTGCCAGCAGCGTAGAGGAGGGAGATACGCAGTATTTT. Encoded protein: CASSVEEGDTQYF.

The V call is TRBV6-2 or TRBV6-3, the J call TRBJ2-5, with 7 positions matching TRBD2. Germline V gene sequence: CDR1 MNHEY, CDR2 SVGEGT. The CDR3 loop spans 14 amino acids. The trim removed 0 bases at V and 7 bases at J, leaving 5 bases unmatched. The CDR3 reads CASSYSGGLGTQYF. The DNA for the CDR3 is TGTGCCAGCAGTTACTCGGGGGGGTTGGGGACCCAGTACTTC.

The chain carries TRBV19 and TRBJ1-1; 7 positions match TRBD1. V trimming: 5 bases; J trimming: 13 bases; junction bases outside the gene matches: 13. CDR1 LNHDA and CDR2 SQIVND come from the germline V gene (reference sequence). This CDR3 region has 13 residues. The CDR3 sequence: CASSAAGGTLGFF. CDR3 bases: TGTGCCAGTAGTGCAGCAGGGGGGACATTAGGTTTCTTT.

J is TRBJ1-5 and V is TRBV27, with 8 bases fitting TRBD1. J lost 7 bases, V lost 5 bases, and 4 bases had no gene match. Germline V lookup: CDR1 MNHEY, CDR2 SMNVEV (reference sequence). This CDR3 spans 13 amino acids. This CDR3 reads CASSHGQGQPQHF. DNA of the CDR3: TGTGCCAGCAGTCATGGACAGGGCCAGCCCCAGCATTTT.

This rearrangement joins TRBV19 to TRBJ1-6; D is undetermined. Trimming shortened V by 3 bases and J by 8 bases, and 8 bases separated the two germline ends. Per the germline V gene, CDR1 is LNHDA and CDR2 is SQIVND (reference sequence). This CDR3 has 13 residues. The CDR3: CASSIGGYSPLHF. The CDR3 DNA reads as TGTGCCAGTAGTATCGGCGGATATTCACCCCTCCACTTT.

This sequence joins TRBV7-9 and TRBJ2-2; D call uncertain. The V end was cut by 0 bases, the J end by 5 bases, with 10 bases between. CDR3 length equals 15 residues. Germline V CDR1 and CDR2: SEHNR, FQNEAQ (reference sequence). The CDR3 loop reads CASSLAGSRTGELFF. DNA for the CDR3: TGTGCCAGCAGCTTAGCGGGCAGTCGGACCGGGGAGCTGTTTTTT.